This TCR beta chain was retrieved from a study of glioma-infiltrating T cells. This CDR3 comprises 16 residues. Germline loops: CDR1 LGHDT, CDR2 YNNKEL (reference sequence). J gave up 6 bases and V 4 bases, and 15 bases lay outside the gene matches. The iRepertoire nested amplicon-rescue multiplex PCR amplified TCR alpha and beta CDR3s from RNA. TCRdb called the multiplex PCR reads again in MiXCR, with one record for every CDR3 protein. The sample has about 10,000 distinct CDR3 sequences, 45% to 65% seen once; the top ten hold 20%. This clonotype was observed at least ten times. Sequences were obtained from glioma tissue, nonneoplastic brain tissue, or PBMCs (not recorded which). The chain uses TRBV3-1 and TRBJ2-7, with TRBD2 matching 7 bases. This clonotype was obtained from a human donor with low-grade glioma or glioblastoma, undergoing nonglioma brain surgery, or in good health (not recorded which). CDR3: CASSPVGGGVSFEQYF. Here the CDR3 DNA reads TGTGCCAGCAGCCCCGTGGGGGGGGGAGTTTCGTTCGAGCAGTACTTC.